Below are 23 T cell receptor beta chains sequenced from a single sample in a study of blood T cell repertoires in COVID-19. The assay was immunoSEQ multiplex PCR, and TCRdb's table has in-frame clones only and misses some. The sample yields fewer than 250,000 clones, approximately 88% seen once. Source material: PBMCs or T cells enriched from blood (not recorded which). Receptor source: a woman aged 25 to 39 with acute COVID-19.

CDR3 sequence reads: CASSWSTGNTEAFF. The CDR3 nucleotides are TGTGCCAGCAGTTGGTCCACAGGGAACACTGAAGCTTTCTTT. The chain recombines TRBV27 with TRBJ1-1, with TRBD1 as a possible D gene (5 bases). CDR1 is MNHEY, CDR2 SMNVEV, per germline (reference sequence). Trimming took 4 bases from V and 1 from J, leaving 10 bases between them. This CDR3 region has 14 residues.

The chain couples TRBV30 to TRBJ1-5; possible D gene TRBD1, 5 bases. From germline, CDR1 is GTSNPN and CDR2 SVGIG (reference sequence). The V and J ends lost 5 bases and 4 bases respectively, with 12 bases between them. The CDR3 runs 13 residues. The CDR3 sequence: CAWAGQGNQPQHF. In DNA form, the CDR3 reads TGTGCCTGGGCTGGGCAGGGTAATCAGCCCCAGCATTTT. Full variable domain (outside the CDR3, taken from reference TRBV30 and TRBJ1-5): SQTIHQWPATLVQPVGSPLSLECTVEGTSNPNLYWYRQAAGRGLQLLFYSVGIGQISSEVPQNLSASRPQDRQFILSSKKLLLSDSGFYLCAWAGQGNQPQHFGDGTRLSIL.

The chain uses TRBV4-3 and TRBJ2-1; a possible D gene is TRBD2 (5 bases). Germline CDR1 and CDR2: LGHNA and YSLEER. This CDR3 has 14 amino acids. The ends were cut back, 1 base at V and 6 bases at J, with 10 bases in the middle. CDR3 sequence (DNA): TGCGCCAGCAGCCAAGGCTGGCGGGCCAATGAGCAGTTCTTC. It specifies CASSQGWRANEQFF.

V usage is TRBV4-2 and J usage is TRBJ2-5, with no clear D. V was pared by 1 base and J by 5 bases, with 14 bases between. CDR1 LGHNA and CDR2 YNFKEQ come from the germline V gene. CDR3 size: 15 residues. CDR3 in DNA: TGTGCCAGCAGCCAAGTTAATCTGGCGGAGGAGACCCAGTACTTC. Its protein is CASSQVNLAEETQYF.

The gene calls are TRBV5-4 and TRBJ2-3; a weak D match, TRBD1 (6 bases). The ends were cut back, 2 bases at V and 6 bases at J, with 19 bases in the middle. The CDR3 covers 16 residues. Per the germline V gene, CDR1 is SGHNT and CDR2 is YYREEE (reference sequence). CDR3 sequence: CASSFYRESGSDTQYF. As DNA, the CDR3 is TGTGCCAGCAGCTTTTACAGGGAATCGGGGAGTGATACGCAGTATTTT.

The CDR3 loop is CASSLGLAGAGETQYF. In nucleotides, the CDR3 is TGTGCCAGCAGCCTCGGACTAGCGGGGGCAGGAGAGACCCAGTACTTC. V gene TRBV3-1 (or the pseudogene TRBV3-2) combines with J gene TRBJ2-5, with 13 bases matching TRBD2. The CDR3 has 16 amino acids. Trimming cost V 4 bases and J 4 bases; bases outside gene matches: 6. Germline V gene lookup returns CDR1 LGHDT and CDR2 YNNKEL (reference sequence).

V usage is TRBV12-3 or TRBV12-4 and J usage is TRBJ2-4; no firm D call. This CDR3 is built from 12 residues. Trimming removed 2 bases at V and 7 bases at J, with 6 bases between. CDR3 coding DNA: TGTGCCAGCAGTTTACGCGCTAACATTCAGTACTTC. Encoded protein: CASSLRANIQYF.

The chain carries TRBV11-2 and TRBJ1-1; D gene unclear. Germline V gene sequence: CDR1 SGHAT, CDR2 FQNNGV. V lost 1 base to trimming and J lost 1 base, with 7 bases between them. The CDR3 covers 14 residues. CDR3 in amino acids: CASSLGLTNTEAFF. In nucleotides, the CDR3 is TGTGCCAGCAGCTTAGGACTAACGAACACTGAAGCTTTCTTT.

V usage is TRBV2 and J usage is TRBJ2-1; 9 positions match TRBD1. Trimming cost V 3 bases and J 1 base; bases outside gene matches: 4. This CDR3 region has 16 residues. The germline CDR1 and CDR2 sequences are SNHLY and FYNNEI. Here the CDR3 reads CASSDLGTGSYNEQFF. The DNA for the CDR3 is TGTGCCAGCAGTGATTTGGGGACAGGGTCCTACAATGAGCAGTTCTTC.

About this clone itself: The DNA is omitted, as the CDR3 cannot be located on it reliably, and the CDR3 follows TCRdb's listing. The CDR3 is CASTLLRAGELFF. This rearrangement joins TRBV6-5 to TRBJ2-2; the table's D call TRBD2 went unverified against the DNA. Germline V gene lookup returns CDR1 MNHEY and CDR2 SVGAGI. With termini counted, the CDR3 has 13 amino acids.

Regarding this clone: A much bigger clone sits one base away, suggesting this may be a read error. The sample has other DNA sequences that encode this CDR3 too. The chain combines TRBV12-3 or TRBV12-4 with TRBJ1-2; 7 bases align to TRBD1. This CDR3 comprises 13 residues. J was trimmed by 4 bases and V by 6 bases; bases with no gene match: 5. CDR3 sequence (DNA): TGTGCCAGCAGCCCAGACAGGGTCTATGGCTACACCTTC. It translates to CASSPDRVYGYTF.

The chain uses TRBV5-5 and TRBJ1-6, with 9 bases that match TRBD1. The CDR3 runs 18 residues. V was clipped by 3 bases and J by 3 bases; unmatched bases: 10. Germline-derived CDR1 and CDR2 are SGHKS and YYEKEE (reference sequence). The CDR3: CASSYRQGGIGYNSPLHF. The CDR3 DNA sequence: TGTGCCAGCAGCTACCGACAGGGGGGTATTGGCTATAATTCACCCCTCCACTTT. The variable domain in full, with the rest retrieved from reference TRBV5-5 and TRBJ1-6, is DAGVTQSPTHLIKTRGQQVTLRCSPISGHKSVSWYQQVLGQGPQFIFQYYEKEERGRGNFPDRFSARQFPNYSSELNVNALLLGDSALYLCASSYRQGGIGYNSPLHFGNGTRLTVT.

This chain joins TRBV10-3 and TRBJ2-7; tentative D call: TRBD1 (6 bases). The germline gives CDR1 ENHRY, CDR2 SYGVKD. This CDR3 is built from 13 residues. Trimming shortened V by 5 bases and J by 5 bases, and 13 bases separated the two germline ends. CDR3 in amino acids: CAISNTGFDEQYF. The CDR3 DNA follows: TGTGCCATCAGTAATACAGGGTTCGACGAGCAGTACTTC.

The chain uses TRBV25-1 and TRBJ2-7; a weak D match, TRBD1 (6 bases). Trimming stripped 4 bases from V and 6 bases from J, with 19 bases between. CDR1 and CDR2 from the germline V gene are MGHDK and SYGVNS. The CDR3 is made up of 15 amino acids. CDR3 residues: CASSVRDTRAGEQYF. For the CDR3, the DNA is TGTGCCAGCAGTGTCCGGGACACGAGGGCGGGCGAGCAGTACTTC.

This clone was detected once. The CDR3 spells CASSLEGGVEPQHF. CDR3 in DNA: TGTGCCAGCAGCTTAGAGGGAGGTGTGGAGCCCCAGCATTTT. The rearrangement uses TRBV7-9 and TRBJ1-5; D remains ambiguous. The germline V gene has CDR1 SEHNR and CDR2 FQNEAQ (reference sequence). V shed 1 base and J shed 8 bases, with 12 bases lying between them. The CDR3 runs 14 residues.

The chain links TRBV19 to TRBJ1-6; a possible D gene is TRBD1 (6 bases). From germline, CDR1 is LNHDA and CDR2 SQIVND (reference sequence). Trimming took off 6 bases at V and 0 bases at J, with 18 bases between the two ends. The CDR3 consists of 18 residues. The CDR3 DNA sequence: TGTGCCAGTAGCACCGGGACACATAGGAGCTCCTATAATTCACCCCTCCACTTT. Its translation is CASSTGTHRSSYNSPLHF.

The chain couples TRBV10-3 to TRBJ1-1; TRBD1 agrees at 9 bases. The V gene's germline CDR1 is ENHRY and CDR2 SYGVKD. This CDR3 has 15 amino acids. J gave up 4 bases and V 0 bases, and 3 bases lay outside the gene matches. For the CDR3, the DNA is TGTGCCATCAGTGAGTCGGGACAGGGTAGCACTGAAGCTTTCTTT. This gives the protein CAISESGQGSTEAFF.

This clone has a single count. The V and J genes are TRBV27 and TRBJ2-7; 7 nucleotides line up with TRBD2. This CDR3 spans 15 amino acids. Trimming cost V 5 bases and J 3 bases; bases outside gene matches: 10. Germline lookup yields CDR1 MNHEY and CDR2 SMNVEV (reference sequence). CDR3: CASSTGTTYRYEQYF. DNA for the CDR3: TGTGCCAGCAGTACTGGGACTACCTACCGCTACGAGCAGTACTTC.

The gene calls are TRBV30 and TRBJ2-7; D is perhaps TRBD1 (5 bases). Trimming took 4 bases from V and 2 from J, leaving 15 bases between them. CDR1 is GTSNPN and CDR2 is SVGIG in the germline V gene (reference sequence). This CDR3 spans 14 amino acids. The CDR3 sequence: CAWTSPDSTYEQYF. CDR3 nucleotide sequence: TGTGCCTGGACATCCCCCGACAGTACCTACGAGCAGTACTTC.

The CDR3 DNA reads TGTGCCAGCAGTGAGGGAGATTCACCCCTCCACTTT. It yields the protein CASSEGDSPLHF. This rearrangement joins TRBV2 to TRBJ1-6, with no clear D. Germline V CDR1 and CDR2: SNHLY, FYNNEI. Trimming pared 3 bases from V and 8 bases from J, leaving 5 bases between. The CDR3 spans 12 residues. Combining the CDR3 with reference TRBV2 and TRBJ1-6 gives the whole variable domain EPEVTQTPSHQVTQMGQEVILRCVPISNHLYFYWYRQILGQKVEFLVSFYNNEISEKSEIFDDQFSVERPDGSNFTLKIRSTKLEDSAMYFCASSEGDSPLHFGNGTRLTVT.

V usage is TRBV30 and J usage is TRBJ1-2, with D perhaps matching TRBD1 (5 bases). The CDR3 runs 13 residues. CDR1 is GTSNPN, CDR2 SVGIG, per germline (reference sequence). V lost 8 bases and J 1 base, leaving 14 bases between the germline ends. CDR3 loop: CAEEKRGNYGYTF. Written as DNA, the CDR3 is TGTGCCGAAGAGAAAAGGGGTAACTATGGCTACACCTTC.

CDR3: CASSSQAGPYEQYF. The CDR3 nucleotides read TGTGCCAGCAGCTCTCAGGCGGGACCTTACGAGCAGTACTTC. The chain joins TRBV11-2 to TRBJ2-7; TRBD2 might be the D (6 bases). Trimming shortened V by 4 bases and J by 4 bases, and 14 bases separated the two germline ends. Germline V gene lookup returns CDR1 SGHAT and CDR2 FQNNGV. This CDR3 contains 14 residues.

This chain connects TRBV6-6 to TRBJ2-2; TRBD2 is a possible D gene (6 bases). Germline V lookup: CDR1 MNHNY, CDR2 SVGAGI (reference sequence). This CDR3 has 15 amino acids. Trimming removed 0 bases at V and 3 bases at J, with 8 bases between. CDR3 amino acids: CASSYSGGDTGELFF. CDR3 DNA sequence: TGTGCCAGCAGTTACTCGGGGGGAGACACCGGGGAGCTGTTTTTT.